This record concerns one T cell receptor beta chain sequence. As yet, its antigen is unknown. The data are from a study of T cell responses to AZD1222 COVID-19 vaccine. General observations from the study: Nearly half of unique spike-specific TCRs reportedly avoided B.1.351 and B.1.1.7 mutated regions. Two AZD1222 administrations were followed by greater Spike-specific TCR breadth and depth. Females made up more of the donors, who were largely white British, and clonal diversity may have come out too low.

The CDR3 contains 15 residues. V was clipped by 3 bases and J by 2 bases, with 10 bases between them. Germline V gene data show CDR1 as MNHEY and CDR2 as SMNVEV (reference sequence). The table came from immunoSEQ multiplex PCR; TCRdb's copy has only in-frame clones and leaves some out. Of 100,000 to 150,000 clones detected, 85% to 90% appear once; the ten largest clones hold 20% to 25%. This TCR derives from an adult in good health. The rearrangement uses TRBV27 and TRBJ2-2; weak D call: TRBD2 (5 bases). Sequenced material: peripheral blood, taken on day 0 of AZD1222 vaccination. In DNA form, the CDR3 reads TGTGCCAGCAGTTTCACAGCGGCCAACACCGGGGAGCTGTTTTTT. It is translated as CASSFTAANTGELFF.